This is a list of T cell receptor beta chains from one sample in a study of blood T cell repertoires in COVID-19. Method: immunoSEQ multiplex PCR; TCRdb's copy keeps in-frame clones and lacks some. This table holds about 280,000 clones, 85% found once. The sample consisted of PBMCs or T cells enriched from blood (not recorded which). The receptors come from a woman aged 45-59 years who had recovered from COVID-19. CDR3s include the opening cysteine and the closing phenylalanine or tryptophan. A D gene is named only where the DNA matches it firmly. A row's size may be missing; if present it is once, few, many or a size class.

>TRBJ1-1|TRBD1|-|TRBV18
TGTGCCAGCTCGCCGGACAGGGTGTCCCCTGAAGCTTTCTTT
CASSPDRVSPEAFF
>TRBJ2-7|TRBD2|-|TRBV9
TGTGCCAGCAGCGTAGGGGGCGGGAGGTACGAGCAGTACTTC
CASSVGGGRYEQYF
>TRBJ1-1|-|-|TRBV29-1
TGCAGCGTTGATAGGGGGGGTCCAGGGGAGACCACTGAAGCTTTCTTT
CSVDRGGPGETTEAFF
>TRBJ2-7|TRBD2|-|TRBV5-5
TGTGCCAGCAGTCAGCGGGAGTTCTCCTACGAGCAGTACTTC
CASSQREFSYEQYF
>TRBJ1-1|-|-|TRBV3-1/TRBV3-2
TGTGCCAGCAGCCAATCTGACTGGACAGAACTGAACACTGAAGCTTTCTTT
CASSQSDWTELNTEAFF
>TRBJ1-6|-|-|TRBV5-5
TGTGCCAGCAGACAGGCTTATAATTCACCCCTCCACTTT
CASRQAYNSPLHF
>TRBJ2-5|TRBD1|-|TRBV7-9
TGTGCCAGCAGCTTAGCGAAGGGGGCGAAAGAGACCCAGTACTTC
CASSLAKGAKETQYF
>TRBJ2-7|-|-|TRBV6-5
TGTGCCAGCAGTCCGGGGTCCCGGAGAGGTGAGCAGTACTTC
CASSPGSRRGEQYF
>TRBJ2-2|-|-|TRBV7-8
TGTGCCAGCAGCTTATTCTGGGGGCCGGACACCGGGGAGCTGTTTTTT
CASSLFWGPDTGELFF
>TRBJ2-7|-|-|TRBV28
TGTGCCAGCAGTTTGCAACAGCAGGGTCTCCTCAACGAGCAGTACTTC
CASSLQQQGLLNEQYF
>TRBJ1-1|-|-|TRBV5-1
TGCGCCAGCAGCTTGGAGACGGGAAACACTGAAGCTTTCTTT
CASSLETGNTEAFF
>TRBJ1-2|-|-|TRBV7-9
TGTGCCAGCAGCTTAGCAGGGACTTATGGCTACACCTTC
CASSLAGTYGYTF
>TRBJ2-1|TRBD1|-|TRBV7-9
TGTGCCAGCAGCCCGGGACAGGGGATTTTCTCCTACAATGAGCAGTTCTTC
CASSPGQGIFSYNEQFF
>TRBJ1-1|-|-|TRBV7-9
TGTGCCAGCAGCTCCACAACAGGGACGATTGAGAACACTGAAGCTTTCTTT
CASSSTTGTIENTEAFF
>TRBJ1-2|-|-|TRBV7-2
TGTGCCAGCAGCCACCGGACAGCCACGAACTATGGCTACACCTTC
CASSHRTATNYGYTF
>TRBJ2-5|-|-|TRBV18
TGTGCCAGCTCACCGACTAACCAAGAGACCCAGTACTTC
CASSPTNQETQYF
>TRBJ2-3|TRBD2|-|TRBV27
TGTGCCAGCAGTTTACTTAGCGGGGGAAGCACAGATACGCAGTATTTT
CASSLLSGGSTDTQYF
>TRBJ1-6|TRBD1|-|TRBV25-1
TGTGCCAGCAGATCGACCGGGACAGGGCCTAATTCACCCCTCCACTTT
CASRSTGTGPNSPLHF
>TRBJ2-1|TRBD2|-|TRBV7-9
TGTGCCAGCAGCATAGCGGGAGGGCCCTACAATGAGCAGTTCTTC
CASSIAGGPYNEQFF
>TRBJ1-5|TRBD1|-|TRBV27
TGTGCCAGCAGTTTGACAGGGGATAGCAATCAGCCCCAGCATTTT
CASSLTGDSNQPQHF
>TRBJ1-6|TRBD1|-|TRBV27
TGTGCCAGCAGTTTGGGACAGGGGTGGAATTCACCCCTCCACTTT
CASSLGQGWNSPLHF
>TRBJ1-1|-|-|TRBV10-2
TGCGCCAGCAGTTCTGGACAGACTGAAGCTTTCTTT
CASSSGQTEAFF
>TRBJ2-2|-|once|TRBV18
TGTGCCAGCTCACCACAGCGGCAGCAGAACACCGGGGAGCTGTTTTTT
CASSPQRQQNTGELFF
>TRBJ1-2|TRBD1|-|TRBV5-1
TGCGCCAGCAGCCGAGGGACAGGGGAGAACTATGGCTACACCTTC
CASSRGTGENYGYTF
>TRBJ2-6|-|-|TRBV5-1
TGCGCCAGCAGCCTGGGGCGGGCTGGGGCCAACGTCCTGACTTTC
CASSLGRAGANVLTF
>TRBJ1-1|-|-|TRBV3-1/TRBV3-2
TGTGCCAGCAGCCAAAGGACAGAAATGAACACTGAAGCTTTCTTT
CASSQRTEMNTEAFF
>TRBJ1-4|TRBD1|-|TRBV2
TGTGCCAGCACTAGACAGGGGCCGCGTGAAAAACTGTTTTTT
CASTRQGPREKLFF
>TRBJ2-2|-|-|TRBV11-2
TGTGCCAGCAGCGTAACCTCGGGCACCGGGGAGCTGTTTTTT
CASSVTSGTGELFF
>TRBJ1-2|TRBD1|-|TRBV5-1
TGCGCCAGCAGCTTGGGGACAGGCAGCCTCTATGGCTACACCTTC
CASSLGTGSLYGYTF
>TRBJ2-2|-|few|TRBV30
TGTGCCGAGGATTCCCTGGGACACCCGAACACCGGGGAGCTGTTTTTT
CAEDSLGHPNTGELFF
>TRBJ2-5|-|-|TRBV29-1
TGCAGCGTTGGTATCCAAGAGACCCAGTACTTC
CSVGIQETQYF
>TRBJ2-5|TRBD2|-|TRBV11-2
TGTGCCAGCAGGAGCGGGACTACGGAGACCCAGTACTTC
CASRSGTTETQYF
>TRBJ2-7|-|few|TRBV27
TGTGCCAGCAGTTCACAGAATAACTACGAGCAGTACTTC
CASSSQNNYEQYF
>TRBJ1-1|-|-|TRBV2
TGTGCCAGCAGTGCAGTCCTCGCTAACACTGAAGCTTTCTTT
CASSAVLANTEAFF
>TRBJ2-1|-|-|TRBV28
TGTGCCAGCAGTTTCCCAACTAGCTCGGGAAATGAGCAGTTCTTC
CASSFPTSSGNEQFF
>TRBJ1-1|-|-|TRBV6-5
TGTGCCAGCAGGGGCCTTAACACTGAAGCTTTCTTT
CASRGLNTEAFF
>TRBJ2-7|-|-|TRBV21-1
TGTGCCAGCCCAGGGACACTCTCCTACGAGCAGTACTTC
CASPGTLSYEQYF
>TRBJ1-5|-|-|TRBV12-3/TRBV12-4
TGTGCCAGCAGTTTCCCCCAATCGCCCCAGCATTTT
CASSFPQSPQHF
>TRBJ2-1|TRBD2|-|TRBV6-6
TGTGCCAGCAGTTTACGACTAGCGGGGGCAAATGAGCAGTTCTTC
CASSLRLAGANEQFF
>TRBJ1-1|TRBD1|-|TRBV6-5
TGTGCCAGCAGAGGACAGGGGGTAACGAACACTGAAGCTTTCTTT
CASRGQGVTNTEAFF
>TRBJ2-1|TRBD2|-|TRBV5-6
TGTGCCAGCAGAGACACAAGCGGGACTCTCTACAATGAGCAGTTCTTC
CASRDTSGTLYNEQFF
>TRBJ1-5|-|-|TRBV2
TGTGCCAGCAAAAGGGACATCAATCAGCCCCAGCATTTT
CASKRDINQPQHF
>TRBJ2-1|-|-|TRBV19
TGTGCCAGTAGTATGGGTAGGGCCGTGGGGAGTGAGCAGTTCTTC
CASSMGRAVGSEQFF
>TRBJ2-3|-|-|TRBV5-4
TGTGCCAGCAGCTTGGCGGGTGCCACAGATACGCAGTATTTT
CASSLAGATDTQYF
>TRBJ1-1|-|-|TRBV4-3
TGCGCCAGCAGCCAAGGGCCCACGACAGTGATGAACACTGAAGCTTTCTTT
CASSQGPTTVMNTEAFF
>TRBJ1-5|-|-|TRBV21-1
TGTGCCAGCAGACTGAGTACAGGGGGCAATCTCGAAGGCCATCAGCCCCAGCATTTT
CASRLSTGGNLEGHQPQHF
>TRBJ1-2|TRBD1|once|TRBV30
TGTGCCTGGAGCCGAGGGGGCGATACGCCCAACACCTTC
CAWSRGGDTPNTF
>TRBJ2-1|-|-|TRBV6-5
TGTGCCAGCGGCCAGGGGTCCTACAATGAGCAGTTCTTC
CASGQGSYNEQFF
>TRBJ1-1|TRBD1|-|TRBV6-5
TGTGCCAGCAGTCCCCGACAGGGGACCGAAGCTTTCTTT
CASSPRQGTEAFF
>TRBJ2-7|TRBD1|-|TRBV7-9
TGTGCCAGCAGCTTAGGGGACAGCTACGAGCAGTACTTC
CASSLGDSYEQYF
>TRBJ1-2|TRBD1|-|TRBV7-9
TGTGCCAGCAGCCCAGGGGGCCCCTATGGCTACACCTTC
CASSPGGPYGYTF
>TRBJ2-1|TRBD2|-|TRBV5-1
TGCGCCAGCAGCCCCACAAGGACTAGCGGGGTGGATGAGCAGTTCTTC
CASSPTRTSGVDEQFF
>TRBJ2-1|TRBD2|-|TRBV6-5
TGTGCCAGCAGTTACTCTCGCGGCGGAGCGCGGGAGGGGCAGTTCTTC
CASSYSRGGAREGQFF
>TRBJ1-6|TRBD1|-|TRBV5-1
TGCGCCAGCCAGCTCTCCCCGATTGGACAGGGCTATAATTCACCCCTCCACTTT
CASQLSPIGQGYNSPLHF
>TRBJ1-5|-|-|TRBV19
TGTGCCAGTAGTATAGGGACTTTACAGCCCCAGCATTTT
CASSIGTLQPQHF